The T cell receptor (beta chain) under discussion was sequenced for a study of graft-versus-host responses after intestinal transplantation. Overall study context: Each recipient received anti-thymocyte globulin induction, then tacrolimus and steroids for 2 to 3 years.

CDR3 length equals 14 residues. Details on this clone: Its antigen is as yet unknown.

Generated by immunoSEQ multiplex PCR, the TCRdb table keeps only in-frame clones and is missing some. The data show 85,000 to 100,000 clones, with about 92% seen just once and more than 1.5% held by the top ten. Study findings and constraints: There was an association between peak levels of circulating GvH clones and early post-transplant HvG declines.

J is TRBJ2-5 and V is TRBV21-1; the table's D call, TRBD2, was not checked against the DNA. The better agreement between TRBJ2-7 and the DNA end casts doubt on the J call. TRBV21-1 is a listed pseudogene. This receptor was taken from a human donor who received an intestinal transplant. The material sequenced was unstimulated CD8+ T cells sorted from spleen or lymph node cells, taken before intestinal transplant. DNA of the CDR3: TGTGCCAGCAGCAAAGGGGGGGATTCCTACGAGCAGTACTTC. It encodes CASSKGGDSYEQYF.